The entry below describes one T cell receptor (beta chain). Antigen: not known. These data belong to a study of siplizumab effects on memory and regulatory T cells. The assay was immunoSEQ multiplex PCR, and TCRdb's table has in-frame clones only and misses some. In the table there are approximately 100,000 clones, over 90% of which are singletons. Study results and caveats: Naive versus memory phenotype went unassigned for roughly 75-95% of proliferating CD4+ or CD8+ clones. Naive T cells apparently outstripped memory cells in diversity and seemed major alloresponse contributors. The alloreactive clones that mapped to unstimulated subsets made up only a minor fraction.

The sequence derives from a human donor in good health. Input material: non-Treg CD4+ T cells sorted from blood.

The DNA for the CDR3 is TGTGCCAGTAGTACGGGCGGGAGGTCGGGTATCGGCACAGATACGCAGTATTTT. This gives the protein CASSTGGRSGIGTDTQYF. This rearrangement joins TRBV19 to TRBJ2-3; TRBD2 aligns across 8 bases. The CDR3 has 18 amino acids. Unmatched junction bases numbered 13, after V lost 4 bases and J lost 1 base. Germline loops: CDR1 LNHDA, CDR2 SQIVND (reference sequence).